This passage covers 29 T cell receptor beta chains from one sample sequenced in a study of OX40 agonist ivuxolimab in advanced cancers. Only in-frame clones appear in the TCRdb table, and some are missing; sequencing was by immunoSEQ multiplex PCR. There are 100,000 to 150,000 clones in the sample; around 93% occur only once, and 0.7% to 0.9% lies in the top ten. Source: CD4+ or CD8+ T cells sorted from blood, taken in a trial of the OX40 agonist ivuxolimab. The receptors were sampled from an adult with an advanced solid tumor such as melanoma, head and neck, liver or kidney cancer.

The rearrangement links TRBV7-9 to TRBJ2-7, with D unclear. CDR1 and CDR2 from the germline V gene are SEHNR and FQNEAQ (reference sequence). V gave up 7 bases and J gave up 5 bases, with 15 bases separating them. The CDR3 is 13 amino acids. The CDR3 is CASTETKFHEQYF. The CDR3 coding sequence is TGTGCCAGCACCGAGACAAAGTTCCACGAGCAGTACTTC.

The V and J genes are TRBV19 and TRBJ1-4, with TRBD1 as a possible D gene (5 bases). CDR3 length: 17 amino acids. Germline V gene sequence: CDR1 LNHDA, CDR2 SQIVND (reference sequence). V lost 8 bases, J lost 10 bases, and 29 bases lay in between. CDR3 sequence reads: CASGSGGGAVIHGKLFF. DNA for the CDR3: TGTGCCAGTGGATCTGGGGGAGGGGCAGTCATTCACGGAAAACTGTTTTTT.

The rearrangement joins TRBV19 to TRBJ1-3; perhaps TRBD1 as D (6 bases). V gave up 6 bases and J gave up 4 bases, with 10 bases separating them. Germline lookup yields CDR1 LNHDA and CDR2 SQIVND (reference sequence). The CDR3 runs to 13 residues. The CDR3, as DNA: TGTGCCAGTAGGGGGGCTCCCGGAAACACCATATATTTT. It codes for CASRGAPGNTIYF.

This chain connects TRBV20-1 to TRBJ2-7; D might be TRBD2 (6 bases). V shed 8 bases and J shed 7 bases, with 15 bases lying between them. Germline values: CDR1 DFQATT, CDR2 SNEGSKA (reference sequence). The length of the CDR3 is 11 residues. The chain's CDR3 is CSTGLLGEQYF. The CDR3 coding sequence is TGCAGTACGGGACTTTTAGGGGAGCAGTACTTC.

As to this clone: Without the conserved terminal phenylalanine or tryptophan, this CDR3 likely stems from a read error. The DNA is left out, because the CDR3 cannot be placed on it with certainty; the CDR3 is given as TCRdb lists it. The CDR3: CASSERDSRGL. The J gene is TRBJ2-7, the V gene TRBV2; the table calls TRBD1, which could not be checked here. The CDR3 is 11 residues long, counting both termini. CDR1 and CDR2 from the germline V gene are SNHLY and FYNNEI.

The V and J genes are TRBV2 and TRBJ2-5; 10 nucleotides match TRBD2. V lost 6 bases to trimming and J lost 4 bases; unmatched junction nucleotides: 8. This CDR3 is built from 15 residues. Per the germline V gene, CDR1 is SNHLY and CDR2 is FYNNEI. CDR3 protein: CASSQGLAWGETQYF. The CDR3 region has the DNA TGTGCCAGCAGCCAGGGACTAGCGTGGGGAGAGACCCAGTACTTC.

The J gene is TRBJ2-1, the V gene TRBV19, with 9 nucleotides matching TRBD2. The CDR3 length is 14 residues. Germline V gene sequence: CDR1 LNHDA, CDR2 SQIVND (reference sequence). The J segment lost 4 bases and the V segment lost 6 bases, leaving 4 bases of the junction unmatched. CDR3 residues: CASRLAGVYNEQFF. The CDR3 coding sequence is TGTGCCAGTAGATTAGCGGGAGTGTACAATGAGCAGTTCTTC.

The chain joins TRBV5-6 to TRBJ2-2; TRBD2 agrees at 12 bases. The CDR3 extends over 19 amino acids. The germline gives CDR1 SGHDT, CDR2 YYEEEE. V lost 0 bases, J lost 4 bases, and 10 bases stayed unmatched. The CDR3 reads CASSLARLAGGQVTGELFF. In DNA, the CDR3 is TGTGCCAGCAGCTTGGCAAGGCTAGCGGGAGGGCAGGTCACCGGGGAGCTGTTTTTT.

The chain is built from TRBV2 and TRBJ1-5; 9 bases map to TRBD1. The germline gives CDR1 SNHLY, CDR2 FYNNEI. V was clipped by 3 bases and J by 7 bases; unmatched bases: 10. This CDR3 has 16 residues. The DNA for the CDR3 is TGTGCCAGCAGTGAGAGGGGGACAGGGCTAGGACAGCCCCAGCATTTT. Protein sequence: CASSERGTGLGQPQHF.

The chain joins TRBV28 to TRBJ1-1; TRBD1 is a possible D gene (5 bases). This CDR3 region has 16 residues. Germline assignment: CDR1 MDHEN and CDR2 SYDVKM. With 1 base removed from V and 6 bases from J, the gap between germline ends came to 18 bases. The DNA for the CDR3 is TGTGCCAGCAGTTTATCATCGGGACCCCCTGAGGCTGAAGCTTTCTTT. The encoded protein is CASSLSSGPPEAEAFF. Looking up the rest from reference TRBV28 and TRBJ1-1 gives the full variable domain: DVKVTQSSRYLVKRTGEKVFLECVQDMDHENMFWYRQDPGLGLRLIYFSYDVKMKEKGDIPEGYSVSREKKERFSLILESASTNQTSMYLCASSLSSGPPEAEAFFGQGTRLTVV.

V is TRBV6-6 and J is TRBJ1-4, with 8 bases matching TRBD1. The CDR3 spans 15 residues. Germline V gene data show CDR1 as MNHNY and CDR2 as SVGAGI (reference sequence). The V segment lost 2 bases and the J segment 3 bases; nucleotides outside the gene matches: 2. CDR3 DNA: TGTGCCAGCAGTTACGGGGACAGGTCTAATGAAAAACTGTTTTTT. It is translated as CASSYGDRSNEKLFF.

V is TRBV27 and J is TRBJ1-1; weak D call: TRBD1 (5 bases). The CDR3 has 15 amino acids. V was clipped by 5 bases and J by 1 base, with 14 bases between them. The germline CDR1 and CDR2 sequences are MNHEY and SMNVEV (reference sequence). The DNA of the CDR3 is TGTGCCAGCAGTGCGAATCCGGGGGGGAACACTGAAGCTTTCTTT. This translates into CASSANPGGNTEAFF.

This chain connects TRBV11-2 to TRBJ1-1, with D maybe TRBD1 (6 bases). Trimming shortened V by 4 bases and J by 1 base, and 19 bases separated the two germline ends. Germline loops: CDR1 SGHAT, CDR2 FQNNGV. This CDR3 is built from 17 residues. CDR3 sequence (DNA): TGTGCCAGCAGCTGGGCCTCAGGGGTTAATTGGAACACTGAAGCTTTCTTT. It encodes CASSWASGVNWNTEAFF.

The V call is TRBV5-6, the J call TRBJ1-2; TRBD1 matches at 9 bases. The length of the CDR3 is 14 residues. Germline V gene lookup returns CDR1 SGHDT and CDR2 YYEEEE. The ends lost 0 bases at V and 8 bases at J; junction bases unmatched: 5. CDR3 sequence: CASSLGTGADGYTF. The DNA for the CDR3 is TGTGCCAGCAGCTTGGGGACAGGGGCGGACGGCTACACCTTC. Full variable domain (missing parts from reference TRBV5-6 and TRBJ1-2): DAGVTQSPTHLIKTRGQQVTLRCSPKSGHDTVSWYQQALGQGPQFIFQYYEEEERQRGNFPDRFSGHQFPNYSSELNVNALLLGDSALYLCASSLGTGADGYTFGSGTRLTVV.

The chain recombines TRBV7-3 with TRBJ1-2, with D possibly matching TRBD1 (5 bases). The length of the CDR3 is 13 residues. V was clipped by 7 bases and J by 3 bases, with 12 bases between them. The germline V gene encodes CDR1 SGHTA and CDR2 FQGTGA. The CDR3: CASTAGPDYGYTF. The CDR3, as DNA: TGTGCCAGCACCGCGGGACCCGACTATGGCTACACCTTC.

The chain employs TRBV11-2 and TRBJ1-2; 8 bases map to TRBD1. CDR3 size: 14 residues. Germline V gene data show CDR1 as SGHAT and CDR2 as FQNNGV. V gave up 7 bases and J gave up 4 bases; unmatched junction bases: 8. This CDR3 is CASMTGAALYGYTF. The CDR3 nucleotides are TGTGCCAGCATGACAGGGGCTGCGCTCTATGGCTACACCTTC.

The gene calls are TRBV6-5 and TRBJ1-3; D perhaps matches TRBD1 (6 bases). From germline, CDR1 is MNHEY and CDR2 SVGAGI. The CDR3 has 14 residues. V was trimmed by 5 bases and J by 4 bases, leaving 12 bases between them. Here the CDR3 reads CASSRGGSGNTIYF. The CDR3 bases are TGTGCCAGCAGTCGAGGGGGATCGGGAAACACCATATATTTT.

The CDR3 loop reads CASSEYGRETEAFF. The CDR3 region has the DNA TGTGCCAGCAGTGAATATGGCAGGGAGACTGAAGCTTTCTTT. The chain combines TRBV25-1 with TRBJ1-1; D might be TRBD1 (5 bases). This CDR3 contains 14 residues. Trimming took off 0 bases at V and 5 bases at J, with 10 bases between the two ends. Germline V CDR1 and CDR2: MGHDK, SYGVNS.

This chain joins TRBV6-1 and TRBJ2-3; 8 bases match TRBD1. The CDR3 runs to 14 residues. CDR1 is MNHNS and CDR2 is SASEGT in the germline V gene. Unmatched junction bases numbered 12, after V lost 10 bases and J lost 6 bases. The CDR3 is CATADRVLSDTQYF. CDR3 nucleotide sequence: TGTGCCACCGCGGACAGGGTATTATCGGATACGCAGTATTTT.

The chain combines TRBV7-2 with TRBJ2-5; weak D call: TRBD2 (7 bases). Germline V CDR1 and CDR2: SGHTA, FQGNSA. This CDR3 spans 15 amino acids. The V end was cut by 6 bases, the J end by 4 bases, with 18 bases between. The CDR3 sequence: CASRPRGAGGETQYF. The CDR3 bases are TGTGCCAGCAGACCCCGGGGGGCAGGAGGAGAGACCCAGTACTTC.

V usage is TRBV18 and J usage is TRBJ2-1; 11 nucleotides line up with TRBD2. Germline-derived CDR1 and CDR2 are KGHSH and LQKENI. This CDR3 has 17 amino acids. After removal of 2 bases from V and 3 bases from J, the junction contained 6 bases not matched to a gene. CDR3: CASSPVIAGGGYNEQFF. In DNA, the CDR3 is TGTGCCAGCTCACCAGTAATAGCGGGAGGGGGCTACAATGAGCAGTTCTTC.

V is TRBV11-2 and J is TRBJ2-1; 9 bases match TRBD2. The germline CDR1 and CDR2 sequences are SGHAT and FQNNGV. The trim removed 0 bases at V and 9 bases at J, leaving 6 bases unmatched. The CDR3 covers 15 residues. The CDR3 bases are TGTGCCAGCAGCTTAGAGTCTAGCGGGATGGCTGAGCAGTTCTTC. This sequence encodes CASSLESSGMAEQFF.

This clone was counted between two and nine times. The chain employs TRBV19 and TRBJ1-4; weak D call: TRBD1 (6 bases). The CDR3 covers 13 residues. In germline, CDR1 is LNHDA, CDR2 SQIVND (reference sequence). Trimming shortened V by 5 bases and J by 5 bases, and 9 bases separated the two germline ends. This chain's CDR3 is CASSGQGNEKLFF. The CDR3 region has the DNA TGTGCCAGTAGTGGTCAGGGGAATGAAAAACTGTTTTTT.

This chain uses TRBV7-9 with TRBJ2-7; 8 bases agree with TRBD1. The CDR3 has 15 amino acids. Looked up from germline, CDR1 is SEHNR and CDR2 is FQNEAQ (reference sequence). V lost 5 bases and J lost 0; bases outside the gene matches: 6. The CDR3 sequence: CASSPFGQGSYEQYF. The CDR3 DNA sequence: TGTGCCAGCAGCCCATTCGGACAGGGCTCCTACGAGCAGTACTTC.

The chain joins TRBV27 to TRBJ1-5, with 11 bases matching TRBD1. The CDR3 is 18 residues long. The germline V gene has CDR1 MNHEY and CDR2 SMNVEV (reference sequence). The trim removed 5 bases at V and 6 bases at J, leaving 15 bases unmatched. CDR3 DNA: TGTGCCAGCAGTATGATCGGGACAGGGGGTCTCTTGGGTCAGCCCCAGCATTTT. Amino acid sequence: CASSMIGTGGLLGQPQHF.

The chain uses TRBV6-5 and TRBJ2-1, with 7 bases fitting TRBD2. J gave up 4 bases and V 2 bases, and 5 bases lay outside the gene matches. CDR1 and CDR2 from the germline V gene are MNHEY and SVGAGI. The CDR3 spans 15 residues. The CDR3 DNA follows: TGTGCCAGCAGTTACGTTTCTAGCGGATACAATGAGCAGTTCTTC. As protein: CASSYVSSGYNEQFF.

The V call is TRBV27, the J call TRBJ2-7; D possibly uses TRBD1 or TRBD2 (6 bases each). CDR1 MNHEY and CDR2 SMNVEV come from the germline V gene (reference sequence). The CDR3 is 13 residues long. Between the trimmed V and J ends, which lost 2 bases and 2 bases, there was a span of 7 bases. The CDR3, as DNA: TGTGCCAGCAGTTTAGGGGGGCCCTACGAGCAGTACTTC. Its protein product is CASSLGGPYEQYF.

This rearrangement joins TRBV30 to TRBJ2-5; no clear D gene. CDR3 size: 11 residues. CDR1 and CDR2 (germline): GTSNPN, SVGIG (reference sequence). Between the trimmed V and J ends, which lost 0 bases and 2 bases, there was a span of 1 base. CDR3 region: CAWSVQETQYF. DNA of the CDR3: TGTGCCTGGAGTGTACAAGAGACCCAGTACTTC.

V gene TRBV5-4 combines with J gene TRBJ1-2, with D unclear. CDR1 is SGHNT and CDR2 is YYREEE in the germline V gene (reference sequence). V lost 0 bases, J lost 5 bases, and 5 bases lay in between. The CDR3 is 12 residues long. The CDR3 sequence: CASSLARYGYTF. As DNA, the CDR3 is TGTGCCAGCAGCTTGGCACGTTATGGCTACACCTTC.